The text below deals with one T cell receptor (beta chain). Antigen: not known. V dropped 0 bases and J dropped 0 bases, with 8 bases sitting between them. Germline CDR1 and CDR2: SGHDN and FVKESK. This CDR3 contains 15 residues. With 60 Vbeta and 13 Jbeta primers, the PCR was carried out. In the original workflow: Among the unique TCR beta chains that a later analysis counted, about 81 million in all, about 10 million were shared. The table came from immunoSEQ multiplex PCR; TCRdb's copy has only in-frame clones and leaves some out. V, J and clone size are those of that table, while D and trimming were read from the DNA. The profile shows approximately 90,000 clones, over 70% of them singletons. This sample stems from a study of cytomegalovirus exposure and HLA in healthy donors. Notes on the study in general: In a later analysis, at a false discovery rate of 0.05, approximately 16,000 TCR beta sequences matched HLA alleles. Most observed TCR sequences were rare, whereas some public TCRs were detected in many donors.

This chain joins TRBV14 and TRBJ1-1; no reliable D call. The TCR sequence derives from a boy aged 5-17 years in good health and CMV-seronegative. Sequenced material: PBMCs. The CDR3 region has the DNA TGTGCCAGCAGCCAAGATTACATAATGAACACTGAAGCTTTCTTT. This encodes CASSQDYIMNTEAFF.